The next 26 T cell receptor beta chains were all read from a single sample in a study of shared clonotypes between healthy human individuals. Libraries were prepared by immunoSEQ multiplex PCR; TCRdb keeps only in-frame clonotypes and omits some of them. The table shows some 2.1 million clones, with 85% to 95% occurring only once. The sequencing sample was made of naive CD4+ T cells sorted from blood. Regarding subset: CD45RA+ positively selected. The origin of the receptors is a man between 18 and 29 years old in good health.

The chain is built from TRBV9 and TRBJ1-4; 7 bases match TRBD1. The CDR3 consists of 15 residues. Losses at the gene ends were 3 bases for V and 3 bases for J; bases not matched to a gene: 5. Per the germline V gene, CDR1 is SGDLS and CDR2 is YYNGEE. CDR3 sequence: CASSGSGQSNEKLFF. The CDR3 nucleotides read TGTGCCAGCAGCGGTTCGGGACAGTCTAATGAAAAACTGTTTTTT.

A note on this clone: The same CDR3 arises from other DNA sequences in this sample as well. This chain uses TRBV6-5 with TRBJ1-4; 9 positions match TRBD1. There are 14 residues in the CDR3. V shed 6 bases, J shed 7 bases, and the junction held 6 bases outside the gene matches. CDR1 is MNHEY and CDR2 is SVGAGI in the germline V gene. The CDR3 reads CASSLRQGGEKLFF. DNA of the CDR3: TGTGCCAGCAGCCTTCGACAGGGGGGTGAAAAACTGTTTTTT.

The chain has TRBV27 and TRBJ2-5, with TRBD2 matching over 11 bases. The CDR3 contains 14 residues. After removal of 6 bases from V and 7 bases from J, the junction contained 7 bases not matched to a gene. The V gene's germline CDR1 is MNHEY and CDR2 SMNVEV (reference sequence). CDR3 DNA: TGTGCCAGCAGACTAGCGGGAGATCTCGGGACCCAGTACTTC. It encodes CASRLAGDLGTQYF.

CDR3 DNA sequence: TGTGCCAGCAATGGACAGGGTGGTTGGAGCAATCAGCCCCAGCATTTT. Its translation is CASNGQGGWSNQPQHF. This sequence joins TRBV28 and TRBJ1-5, with 8 bases lining up with TRBD1. This CDR3 has 16 amino acids. CDR1 and CDR2 (germline): MDHEN, SYDVKM. Trimming cost V 7 bases and J 1 base; bases outside gene matches: 9.

The chain couples TRBV7-9 to TRBJ2-1; D possibly corresponds to TRBD2 (5 bases). The CDR3 sequence is 14 residues long. Per germline, CDR1 SEHNR and CDR2 FQNEAQ (reference sequence). V was cut by 10 bases and J by 3 bases, with 16 bases left in between. CDR3 DNA sequence: TGTGCCACCACCAGGAGACTATACTACAATGAGCAGTTCTTC. Its protein product is CATTRRLYYNEQFF.

The CDR3 DNA is TGTGCCTGGAGTGTACAGGTCGGAATGGGCGGAGAAGCTTTCTTT. Its translation is CAWSVQVGMGGEAFF. The genes are TRBV30 and TRBJ1-1, with a weak D call TRBD1 (5 bases). V was cut by 0 bases and J by 8 bases, with 19 bases left in between. The CDR3 consists of 15 residues. The V gene's germline CDR1 is GTSNPN and CDR2 SVGIG (reference sequence).

The chain uses TRBV28 and TRBJ1-5; TRBD1 might be the D (6 bases). Germline loops: CDR1 MDHEN, CDR2 SYDVKM. The V and J ends lost 10 bases and 0 bases respectively, with 19 bases between them. This CDR3 is built from 16 residues. CDR3 in DNA: TGTGCCACCTATATGACAGGATTTTATAGCAATCAGCCCCAGCATTTT. It codes for CATYMTGFYSNQPQHF.

The V call is TRBV11-2, the J call TRBJ1-6; 8 bases align to TRBD1. The ends lost 5 bases at V and 3 bases at J; junction bases unmatched: 0. This CDR3 has 14 residues. Germline V gene data show CDR1 as SGHAT and CDR2 as FQNNGV. CDR3 sequence: CASSTGGYNSPLHF. As DNA, the CDR3 is TGTGCCAGCAGCACAGGGGGCTATAATTCACCCCTCCACTTT. Full variable domain (rest looked up from reference TRBV11-2 and TRBJ1-6): EAGVAQSPRYKIIEKRQSVAFWCNPISGHATLYWYQQILGQGPKLLIQFQNNGVVDDSQLPKDRFSAERLKGVDSTLKIQPAKLEDSAVYLCASSTGGYNSPLHFGNGTRLTVT.

The chain recombines TRBV19 with TRBJ2-1; D is ambiguous. This CDR3 has 13 residues. Trimming left V 1 base short and J 8 bases short, with 9 bases between. Germline lookup yields CDR1 LNHDA and CDR2 SQIVND (reference sequence). The CDR3 DNA reads as TGTGCCAGTAGTATAGCTGGGAACCATGAGCAGTTCTTC. Translation: CASSIAGNHEQFF.

About this clone: One junction end disagrees with the germline gene, perhaps due to a read error. The rearrangement joins TRBV2 to TRBJ2-1, with D unclear. The CDR3 covers 12 residues. The germline V gene has CDR1 SNHLY and CDR2 FYNNEI. For the CDR3, the DNA is TGTGCCAGCAGTGTGTTGGCAGGCGGCCCGATCTTC. Protein sequence: CASSVLAGGPIF. The full variable domain, rest sourced from reference TRBV2 and TRBJ2-1, is EPEVTQTPSHQVTQMGQEVILRCVPISNHLYFYWYRQILGQKVEFLVSFYNNEISEKSEIFDDQFSVERPDGSNFTLKIRSTKLEDSAMYFCASSVLAGGPIFGPGTRLTVL.

This clone was seen just once. This sample includes further DNA sequences coding for the same CDR3. The DNA of the CDR3 is TGTGCCACCAGCAGAGATCCGGGTGAGACCCAGTACTTC. Translation: CATSRDPGETQYF. The chain links TRBV15 to TRBJ2-5, with no clear D. The CDR3 length is 13 residues. Trimming pared 0 bases from V and 5 bases from J, leaving 7 bases between. The germline V gene encodes CDR1 LNHNV and CDR2 YYDKDF (reference sequence).

The chain joins TRBV2 to TRBJ2-7; 7 positions agree with TRBD1. The CDR3 extends over 14 amino acids. Germline V gives CDR1 SNHLY, CDR2 FYNNEI. With V trimmed by 6 bases and J by 2 bases, 7 bases remained unmatched. CDR3 in DNA: TGTGCCAGCAGCGAGACAGGGACCGCCTACGAGCAGTACTTC. Translation: CASSETGTAYEQYF.

This clone has just one count. V gene TRBV6-5 combines with J gene TRBJ2-5; TRBD2 matches at 8 bases. Germline CDR1 is MNHEY and CDR2 is SVGAGI. The trim removed 2 bases at V and 2 bases at J, leaving 7 bases unmatched. This CDR3 is 16 amino acids long. CDR3 loop: CASSYGKTSAQETQYF. The DNA of the CDR3 is TGTGCCAGCAGTTACGGCAAGACTAGCGCTCAAGAGACCCAGTACTTC.

The chain employs TRBV10-3 and TRBJ2-1, with D perhaps TRBD2 (5 bases). The CDR3 runs to 14 residues. The germline gives CDR1 ENHRY, CDR2 SYGVKD. V was trimmed by 0 bases and J by 10 bases, leaving 13 bases between them. CDR3 protein: CAISESTGSLEQFF. DNA of the CDR3: TGTGCCATCAGTGAGTCGACGGGAAGCCTGGAGCAGTTCTTC.

In its sample, this clone was seen once. The chain uses TRBV18 and TRBJ2-1; 7 nucleotides match TRBD1. The germline V gene has CDR1 KGHSH and CDR2 LQKENI. The junction had 6 bases not matched to a gene; V was cut back by 3 bases and J by 4 bases. This CDR3 comprises 15 residues. In DNA, the CDR3 is TGTGCCAGCTCACCTGGGACAGAAAGATACAATGAGCAGTTCTTC. Its protein is CASSPGTERYNEQFF.

This chain links TRBV5-1 with TRBJ2-2; possibly TRBD2 for D (5 bases). Trimming took off 0 bases at V and 1 base at J, with 10 bases between the two ends. CDR3 length: 16 residues. Germline lookup yields CDR1 SGHRS and CDR2 YFSETQ. The CDR3 nucleotides are TGCGCCAGCAGCTTGGAGACTATTGGGAACACCGGGGAGCTGTTTTTT. Protein product: CASSLETIGNTGELFF.

This clone has only one observation. The V gene is TRBV7-8, the J gene TRBJ2-7; D perhaps matches TRBD2 (6 bases). The CDR3 runs to 14 residues. The germline V gene encodes CDR1 SGHVS and CDR2 FQNEAQ. Trimming removed 5 bases from V and 2 bases from J, with 13 bases in between. This chain's CDR3 is CASSPREKTYEQYF. CDR3 nucleotide sequence: TGTGCCAGCAGCCCACGGGAGAAAACCTACGAGCAGTACTTC.

This clone appeared once. The chain has TRBV28 and TRBJ2-7; TRBD1 matches at 9 bases. V lost 2 bases to trimming and J lost 5 bases; unmatched junction nucleotides: 7. The CDR3 covers 15 residues. Germline V CDR1 and CDR2: MDHEN, SYDVKM. Here the CDR3 DNA reads TGTGCCAGCAGTTTAGGGGGGACAGGGTACAACGAGCAGTACTTC. It codes for CASSLGGTGYNEQYF.

The rearrangement links TRBV5-4 to TRBJ1-2; a weak D match, TRBD1 (5 bases). Germline CDR1 and CDR2: SGHNT and YYREEE (reference sequence). V was trimmed by 4 bases and J by 5 bases, leaving 9 bases between them. The CDR3 is 12 residues long. CDR3 in DNA: TGTGCCAGCAGCGTTGACAGTTATGGCTACACCTTC. Its translation is CASSVDSYGYTF.

This clone was found a few times. The rearrangement uses TRBV2 and TRBJ1-1; unclear D gene. Trimming took off 7 bases at V and 0 bases at J, with 9 bases between the two ends. The CDR3 covers 13 residues. Per the germline V gene, CDR1 is SNHLY and CDR2 is FYNNEI. Here the CDR3 reads CASNQEMNTEAFF. DNA for the CDR3: TGTGCCAGCAATCAGGAGATGAACACTGAAGCTTTCTTT.

The V call is TRBV28, the J call TRBJ1-4, with TRBD1 as a possible D gene (5 bases). Germline loops: CDR1 MDHEN, CDR2 SYDVKM. The CDR3 has 13 residues. V was shortened by 5 bases and J by 13 bases, with 17 bases between the two germline ends. The CDR3 loop is CASSPPGWLGLFF. As DNA, the CDR3 is TGTGCCAGCAGTCCCCCAGGGTGGTTGGGACTGTTTTTT.

This clone was counted a single time. The J gene is TRBJ2-7, the V gene TRBV5-1; TRBD1 is a possible D gene (7 bases). The V gene lost 4 bases and the J gene lost 3 bases, with 17 bases spanning the gap. CDR1 is SGHRS, CDR2 YFSETQ, per germline. The CDR3 contains 15 residues. The CDR3 nucleotides are TGCGCCAGCAGCATGGCGGGACAGAGCAACTACGAGCAGTACTTC. Residues: CASSMAGQSNYEQYF.

The chain combines TRBV28 with TRBJ2-1; 11 positions match TRBD1. There are 14 residues in the CDR3. With V trimmed by 7 bases and J by 6 bases, 5 bases remained unmatched. Germline V gene lookup returns CDR1 MDHEN and CDR2 SYDVKM. CDR3 DNA: TGTGCCAGCACGGACAGGGGGCCGGGCAATGAGCAGTTCTTC. Translating it yields CASTDRGPGNEQFF.

V is TRBV28 and J is TRBJ1-1, with D unclear. The CDR3 is made up of 14 amino acids. Germline V gene sequence: CDR1 MDHEN, CDR2 SYDVKM. Trimming left V 2 bases short and J 7 bases short, with 14 bases between. The CDR3 nucleotides are TGTGCCAGCAGTTTAATGGGGATGGGCGTTGAAGCTTTCTTT. Residues: CASSLMGMGVEAFF.

This chain connects TRBV5-1 to TRBJ2-1; D unresolved. V lost 5 bases and J lost 9, with 9 bases in between. From germline, CDR1 is SGHRS and CDR2 YFSETQ. The CDR3 sequence is 11 residues long. The CDR3 loop is CASRERSEQFF. Here the CDR3 DNA reads TGCGCCAGCAGAGAGAGATCTGAGCAGTTCTTC.

This clone was counted a few times. The sample has other DNA sequences that encode this CDR3 too. The chain combines TRBV5-1 with TRBJ2-5; D unresolved. Trimming removed 0 bases at V and 4 bases at J, with 1 base between. CDR1 is SGHRS and CDR2 is YFSETQ in the germline V gene. The CDR3 extends over 11 amino acids. The CDR3 region is CASSLAETQYF. CDR3 in DNA: TGCGCCAGCAGCTTGGCAGAGACCCAGTACTTC.